The rows below give T cell receptor beta chains drawn from one sample of a study of T cells in Graves' hyperthyroidism and ophthalmopathy. TCRdb re-derived calls from the multiplex PCR reads in MiXCR, one entry per CDR3 protein. The sample holds 300,000 or so distinct CDR3 sequences, around 17% seen once. Sequenced input: blood. All receptors derive from a man aged 25 to 45 with Graves' hyperthyroidism. The CDR3 runs from the conserved cysteine through the conserved F or W. The D gene is left open where the match is weak. A clone size is listed for some rows: how often the clone was seen (once, few, many), or a class if it is expanded.

V: TRBV3-1
J: TRBJ1-1
D: TRBD1
size: -
CDR3: CASSLGRRAGTDLQAFF
DNA: TGTGCCAGCAGCCTAGGCAGAAGAGCCGGGACAGATCTACAAGCTTTCTTT

V: TRBV11-3
J: TRBJ2-1
D: TRBD2
size: many
CDR3: CASSLEAGDNEQFF
DNA: TGTGCCAGCAGCTTAGAAGCGGGAGACAATGAGCAGTTCTTC

V: TRBV29-1
J: TRBJ2-2
D: -
size: few
CDR3: CSARSAVGELFF
DNA: TGCAGCGCTCGGAGCGCGGTCGGGGAGCTGTTTTTT

V: TRBV11-2
J: TRBJ2-3
D: -
size: many
CDR3: CASSSFGRPSTDTQYF
DNA: TGTGCCAGCAGCTCCTTTGGGCGGCCTAGCACAGATACGCAGTATTTT

V: TRBV9
J: TRBJ1-1
D: -
size: many
CDR3: CASSVVGEDSEAFF
DNA: TGTGCCAGCAGCGTAGTTGGGGAGGACTCTGAAGCTTTCTTT

V: TRBV28
J: TRBJ2-3
D: -
size: many
CDR3: CASSFKWNTQYF
DNA: TGTGCCAGCAGTTTTAAATGGAATACGCAGTATTTT

V: TRBV11-2
J: TRBJ2-4
D: TRBD2
size: many
CDR3: CASSLSLAGGIAKNIQYF
DNA: TGTGCCAGCAGCTTAAGTCTAGCGGGAGGGATAGCCAAAAACATTCAGTACTTC

V: TRBV20-1
J: TRBJ2-5
D: -
size: many
CDR3: CSAATGGRETQYF
DNA: TGCAGTGCCGCGACGGGTGGGAGAGAGACCCAGTACTTC

V: TRBV7-9
J: TRBJ2-5
D: -
size: -
CDR3: CASSLVSTQEPQYF
DNA: TGTGCCAGCAGCTTAGTGTCTACCCAAGAGCCCCAGTACTTC

V: TRBV11-1
J: TRBJ2-1
D: TRBD2
size: many
CDR3: CASSHGTSGRRDEQFF
DNA: TGTGCCAGCAGCCACGGGACTAGCGGGAGAAGAGATGAGCAGTTCTTC

V: TRBV5-1
J: TRBJ1-2
D: -
size: many
CDR3: CASSFDGWGNGYTF
DNA: TGCGCCAGCAGCTTCGATGGTTGGGGAAATGGCTACACCTTC

V: TRBV7-2
J: TRBJ2-7
D: TRBD1
size: many
CDR3: CASSLAGTGLYEQYF
DNA: TGTGCCAGCAGCTTAGCCGGGACAGGTCTCTACGAGCAGTACTTC

V: TRBV20-1
J: TRBJ2-4
D: -
size: few
CDR3: CSARERLSDAKNIQYF
DNA: TGCAGTGCTAGAGAACGACTATCGGACGCCAAAAACATTCAGTACTTC

V: TRBV7-3
J: TRBJ2-1
D: -
size: many
CDR3: CASSSGSGYNEQFF
DNA: TGTGCCAGCAGCTCCGGGTCCGGGTACAATGAGCAGTTCTTC

V: TRBV29-1
J: TRBJ2-7
D: -
size: few
CDR3: CSVDNREGYEQYF
DNA: TGCAGCGTTGATAACAGGGAGGGATACGAGCAGTACTTC

V: TRBV2
J: TRBJ2-7
D: -
size: many
CDR3: CASSEWPGEGYEQYF
DNA: TGTGCCAGCAGTGAATGGCCAGGGGAGGGCTACGAGCAGTACTTC

V: TRBV11-3
J: TRBJ1-1
D: -
size: many
CDR3: CASSPRGSEAFF
DNA: TGTGCCAGCAGCCCCAGGGGATCTGAAGCTTTCTTT

V: TRBV27
J: TRBJ1-1
D: -
size: many
CDR3: CASTFRVPMNTEAFF
DNA: TGTGCCAGCACTTTCAGGGTCCCCATGAACACTGAAGCTTTCTTT

V: TRBV20-1
J: TRBJ2-1
D: -
size: -
CDR3: CSAREGGFNEQFF
DNA: TGCAGTGCTAGAGAGGGGGGTTTTAATGAGCAGTTCTTC

V: TRBV29-1
J: TRBJ1-1
D: TRBD1
size: -
CDR3: CSGGQGVNTEAFF
DNA: TGCAGCGGGGGACAGGGGGTGAACACTGAAGCTTTCTTT

V: TRBV5-6
J: TRBJ2-1
D: -
size: -
CDR3: CASSRGTQSYNEQFF
DNA: TGTGCCAGCAGTCGGGGGACTCAATCCTACAATGAGCAGTTCTTC

V: TRBV27
J: TRBJ1-5
D: -
size: many
CDR3: CASSLGRGLSNQPQHF
DNA: TGTGCCAGCAGTTTGGGAAGGGGATTAAGCAATCAGCCCCAGCATTTT

V: TRBV5-1
J: TRBJ1-4
D: TRBD1
size: many
CDR3: CASSRTGQGTTNEKLFF
DNA: TGCGCCAGCAGCCGAACGGGACAGGGTACAACTAATGAAAAACTGTTTTTT

V: TRBV24-1
J: TRBJ2-1
D: TRBD1
size: many
CDR3: CATSDSGTVAYNEQFF
DNA: TGTGCCACCAGTGACTCCGGGACAGTCGCCTACAATGAGCAGTTCTTC

V: TRBV4-1
J: TRBJ1-1
D: -
size: many
CDR3: CASSKQSQGDTEAFF
DNA: TGCGCCAGCAGTAAACAGTCCCAGGGAGACACTGAAGCTTTCTTT

V: TRBV12-3/TRBV12-4
J: TRBJ2-1
D: TRBD2
size: many
CDR3: CASASGASGRDPYNEQFF
DNA: TGTGCCAGCGCTTCGGGGGCTAGCGGGAGGGATCCTTACAATGAGCAGTTCTTC

V: TRBV28
J: TRBJ2-3
D: -
size: many
CDR3: CASSPRQGYTDTQYF
DNA: TGTGCCAGCAGTCCCCGGCAGGGATACACAGATACGCAGTATTTT

V: TRBV6-5
J: TRBJ1-2
D: -
size: few
CDR3: CASSYGRTQGTYTF
DNA: TGTGCCAGCAGTTACGGACGGACCCAGGGGACATACACCTTC

V: TRBV7-9
J: TRBJ2-1
D: -
size: many
CDR3: CASSLQEGEQFF
DNA: TGTGCCAGCAGCTTACAAGAGGGTGAGCAGTTCTTC

V: TRBV5-1
J: TRBJ2-7
D: -
size: few
CDR3: CASSSRGSTYEQYF
DNA: TGCGCCAGCAGTTCCCGGGGCAGTACCTACGAGCAGTACTTC

V: TRBV5-5
J: TRBJ2-7
D: -
size: many
CDR3: CASSTEQLYIRYEQYF
DNA: TGTGCCAGCAGCACCGAACAGTTGTACATTCGATACGAGCAGTACTTC

V: TRBV27
J: TRBJ2-7
D: -
size: many
CDR3: CASSITGRGFYEQYF
DNA: TGTGCCAGCAGTATTACAGGGAGGGGTTTCTACGAGCAGTACTTC

V: TRBV18
J: TRBJ1-1
D: TRBD1
size: many
CDR3: CASSPRQGLDTEAFF
DNA: TGTGCCAGCTCACCACGACAGGGGTTGGACACTGAAGCTTTCTTT

V: TRBV4-1
J: TRBJ2-1
D: -
size: -
CDR3: CASSPNGARSSYNEQFF
DNA: TGCGCCAGCAGCCCCAACGGGGCCAGGAGCTCCTACAATGAGCAGTTCTTC

V: TRBV7-9
J: TRBJ2-2
D: -
size: few
CDR3: CASSHLAGSGELFF
DNA: TGTGCCAGCAGCCACCTAGCAGGGTCCGGGGAGCTGTTTTTT

V: TRBV7-2
J: TRBJ2-7
D: -
size: many
CDR3: CASSLAAGEAYEQYF
DNA: TGTGCCAGCAGCTTAGCGGCCGGAGAAGCCTACGAGCAGTACTTC

V: TRBV27
J: TRBJ2-2
D: TRBD2
size: few
CDR3: CASSPAGGPYTGELFF
DNA: TGTGCCAGCAGCCCAGCGGGAGGGCCTTACACCGGGGAGCTGTTTTTT

V: TRBV7-2
J: TRBJ2-1
D: -
size: few
CDR3: CASSPGRRLNEQFF
DNA: TGTGCCAGCAGCCCCGGCCGGCGGCTCAATGAGCAGTTCTTC

V: TRBV9
J: TRBJ2-4
D: -
size: -
CDR3: CASSVARGDIQYF
DNA: TGTGCCAGCAGCGTCGCCAGGGGGGACATTCAGTACTTC

V: TRBV7-3
J: TRBJ2-2
D: -
size: many
CDR3: CASRRGNTGELFF
DNA: TGTGCCAGCAGACGGGGAAACACCGGGGAGCTGTTTTTT

V: TRBV6-5
J: TRBJ2-2
D: -
size: many
CDR3: CASSYSRTGELFF
DNA: TGTGCCAGCAGTTACTCCCGCACCGGGGAGCTGTTTTTT

V: TRBV11-2
J: TRBJ2-5
D: -
size: many
CDR3: CASSTLRNRETQYF
DNA: TGTGCCAGCAGCACCCTAAGAAATAGGGAGACCCAGTACTTC

V: TRBV20-1
J: TRBJ1-2
D: -
size: many
CDR3: CSAPPGDYGYTF
DNA: TGCAGTGCTCCCCCAGGGGACTATGGCTACACCTTC

V: TRBV5-6
J: TRBJ1-4
D: TRBD1
size: -
CDR3: CASSLLGTGIEKLFF
DNA: TGTGCCAGCAGCTTGCTGGGGACAGGGATTGAAAAACTGTTTTTT

V: TRBV5-1
J: TRBJ1-2
D: TRBD1
size: many
CDR3: CASSPEPGGDYGYTF
DNA: TGCGCCAGCAGCCCTGAACCAGGGGGGGACTATGGCTACACCTTC

V: TRBV5-4
J: TRBJ2-3
D: -
size: few
CDR3: CASSIHDTQYF
DNA: TGTGCCAGCAGCATTCATGATACGCAGTATTTT

V: TRBV12-3/TRBV12-4
J: TRBJ2-2
D: -
size: -
CDR3: CASSFVHPSNTGELFF
DNA: TGTGCCAGCAGTTTTGTACATCCCTCGAACACCGGGGAGCTGTTTTTT

V: TRBV5-1
J: TRBJ2-3
D: TRBD1
size: -
CDR3: CASRLTGSTDTQYF
DNA: TGCGCCAGCAGGCTGACAGGGAGCACAGATACGCAGTATTTT

V: TRBV18
J: TRBJ2-1
D: TRBD2
size: few
CDR3: CASSPPASGYYNEQFF
DNA: TGTGCCAGCTCACCACCGGCTAGCGGTTACTACAATGAGCAGTTCTTC

V: TRBV19
J: TRBJ1-1
D: -
size: few
CDR3: CASSQGPRTEAFF
DNA: TGTGCCAGTAGTCAGGGGCCGCGGACTGAAGCTTTCTTT

V: TRBV6-2/TRBV6-3
J: TRBJ2-1
D: -
size: -
CDR3: CASSYSVERPYNEQFF
DNA: TGTGCCAGCAGTTACTCGGTGGAGAGGCCCTACAATGAGCAGTTCTTC

V: TRBV10-3
J: TRBJ1-1
D: -
size: few
CDR3: CAISGRLNTEAFF
DNA: TGTGCCATCAGTGGGAGACTGAACACTGAAGCTTTCTTT

V: TRBV6-8
J: TRBJ2-3
D: TRBD2
size: -
CDR3: CASSIRAGYPDTQYF
DNA: TGTGCCAGCAGTATTCGAGCGGGATATCCAGATACGCAGTATTTT

V: TRBV30
J: TRBJ1-6
D: -
size: many
CDR3: CAWSEFDSPLHF
DNA: TGTGCCTGGAGTGAGTTCGATTCACCCCTCCACTTT

V: TRBV20-1
J: TRBJ2-5
D: -
size: many
CDR3: CSASLLGAPRETQYF
DNA: TGCAGTGCTTCTCTCCTGGGAGCTCCGAGGGAGACCCAGTACTTC

V: TRBV3-1
J: TRBJ1-1
D: -
size: many
CDR3: CASSQDWAGEAFF
DNA: TGTGCCAGCAGCCAAGATTGGGCAGGGGAAGCTTTCTTT